The 6 T cell receptor beta chains below all came from one sample that was sequenced in a study of blood T cells in healthy people across ages. The authors ran a second PCR of about 6 to 11 cycles using a sample-barcoded 5' primer and a J-beta primer mix. TCRdb itself ran the 5' RACE reads through MiXCR, one entry per CDR3 protein. The sample carries around 1,600,000 distinct CDR3 sequences, roughly two fifths recorded once. The source material was blood. These receptors were obtained from a woman between 18 and 29 years old in good health.

This clonotype was counted a few times. This chain links TRBV28 with TRBJ1-6; the D is unclear. The V end lost 2 bases, the J end lost 4 bases, and 9 bases lay between the germline ends. The CDR3 has 15 amino acids. Germline CDR1 reads MDHEN; CDR2 reads SYDVKM. The CDR3 sequence is CASSLSRLYNSPLHF. The CDR3 bases are TGTGCCAGCAGTTTAAGTAGGCTTTATAATTCACCCCTCCACTTT.

V gene TRBV9 combines with J gene TRBJ1-2; D may be TRBD1 (5 bases). The V gene's germline CDR1 is SGDLS and CDR2 YYNGEE. This CDR3 contains 14 residues. V lost 1 base to trimming and J lost 6 bases, with 13 bases between them. The CDR3 reads CASSVSGGDDGYTF. The CDR3 DNA sequence: TGTGCCAGCAGCGTATCCGGGGGGGACGATGGCTACACCTTC. Supplemented by reference TRBV9 and TRBJ1-2, the full variable domain reads DSGVTQTPKHLITATGQRVTLRCSPRSGDLSVYWYQQSLDQGLQFLIQYYNGEERAKGNILERFSAQQFPDLHSELNLSSLELGDSALYFCASSVSGGDDGYTFGSGTRLTVV.

The chain uses TRBV12-3 or TRBV12-4 and TRBJ2-2, with 10 bases aligning to TRBD1. J was trimmed by 4 bases and V by 5 bases; bases with no gene match: 7. There are 16 residues in the CDR3. The CDR3 nucleotides are TGTGCCAGCAGTCATCCCGGGACAGGGGTCACCGGGGAGCTGTTTTTT. This gives the protein CASSHPGTGVTGELFF.

The chain links TRBV25-1 to TRBJ1-6; D is perhaps TRBD1 (5 bases). Trimming cost V 3 bases and J 5 bases, with 11 bases left between them. Germline V CDR1 and CDR2: MGHDK, SYGVNS. This CDR3 region has 15 residues. This CDR3 is CASSDGGGNNSPLHF. CDR3 coding DNA: TGTGCCAGCAGTGATGGGGGAGGGAATAATTCACCCCTCCACTTT. Complete variable domain (other parts from reference TRBV25-1 and TRBJ1-6): EADIYQTPRYLVIGTGKKITLECSQTMGHDKMYWYQQDPGMELHLIHYSYGVNSTEKGDLSSESTVSRIRTEHFPLTLESARPSHTSQYLCASSDGGGNNSPLHFGNGTRLTVT.

The rearrangement links TRBV5-1 to TRBJ2-5; D is ambiguous. The CDR3 contains 14 residues. The V and J ends lost 4 bases and 11 bases respectively, with 21 bases between them. Germline V gene data show CDR1 as SGHRS and CDR2 as YFSETQ. This chain's CDR3 is CASSRTGPDNEQYF. The CDR3 nucleotides read TGCGCCAGCAGCCGCACCGGCCCTGACAATGAGCAGTACTTC.

A single count supports this clonotype. V usage is TRBV20-1 and J usage is TRBJ2-5; D call uncertain. V was shortened by 2 bases and J by 5 bases, with 18 bases between the two germline ends. Germline CDR1 and CDR2: DFQATT and SNEGSKA (reference sequence). The CDR3 is made up of 15 amino acids. Here the CDR3 reads CSARIDRRVSETQYF. The CDR3 DNA reads TGCAGTGCTAGAATTGATCGTAGGGTTTCCGAGACCCAGTACTTC.